This TCR beta chain was sequenced in a study of long-term antiretroviral therapy in people with HIV. The CDR3 contains 13 residues. Germline-derived CDR1 and CDR2 are SGHDT and YYEEEE. The V end lost 1 base, the J end lost 2 bases, and 6 bases lay between the germline ends. Points on this clone: The antigen remains undetermined.

Running of the v3.0 immunoSEQ assay took place at survey level. Sequencing had a target that covered about 40,000-50,000 T-cell genomes per sample. Using immunoSEQ multiplex PCR, the repertoire was profiled, and TCRdb retains in-frame clones only, with some absent. The data contain about 7,000 clones, 73% of them singletons. Overall study results and limits: When set beside controls, HIV repertoires had CDR3 length ranges that were narrower.

The TCR was taken from a man aged 40-55 years with HIV. The chain joins TRBV5-6 to TRBJ1-1, with D unclear. The specimen was unsorted PBMCs, collected 0.2 years after starting antiretroviral therapy. This CDR3 is CASSLTVNTEAFF. DNA for the CDR3: TGTGCCAGCAGCTTGACAGTTAACACTGAAGCTTTCTTT.